Listed below are T cell receptor beta chains from one sample, sequenced in a study of regulatory T cells in long-lasting Graves disease. Using its own MiXCR run on the multiplex PCR reads, TCRdb lists one record per CDR3 protein. Among almost 350,000 distinct CDR3 sequences, about 18% were seen once, and the ten largest hold 29%. Sequences were derived from peripheral blood mononuclear cells (PBMCs), sampled when the disease was refractory, from a patient treated with antithyroid drugs. These receptors all stem from a female donor with Graves disease. Each CDR3 is given with its conserved first and last residue. Fields, in order: V gene, D gene, J gene, clone size, CDR3 DNA, CDR3 protein. D genes are given only for firm matches. Rows may omit the clone size; those that give it use once, few, many or a size class.

>TRBV19|NA|TRBJ2-7|NA
TGTGCCAGTAGTATAAAGGGGGACATTTCCTACGAGCAGTACTTC
CASSIKGDISYEQYF
>TRBV19|NA|TRBJ1-5|few
TGTGCCAGTAGTATAGTGGCAGTCAGGCAGCCCCAGCATTTT
CASSIVAVRQPQHF
>TRBV5-1|TRBD2|TRBJ2-2|few
TGCGCCAGCAGCTTGGCCGGGACTAGCGGGGCCCCCGGGGAGCTGTTTTTT
CASSLAGTSGAPGELFF
>TRBV18|NA|TRBJ2-7|NA
TGTGCCAGCTCACCTTTCAGGACAGAGACCTACGAGCAGTACTTC
CASSPFRTETYEQYF
>TRBV20-1|NA|TRBJ2-4|NA
TGCAGTGCTAGACCCCCCCTAGCCAAAAACATTCAGTACTTC
CSARPPLAKNIQYF
>TRBV18|NA|TRBJ1-1|NA
TGTGCCAGCTCACCAAGTTCGGGTGACACTGAAGCTTTCTTT
CASSPSSGDTEAFF
>TRBV6-1|NA|TRBJ1-5|few
TGTGCCAGCAGACACCGACCGGGGGTGGGCAATCAGCCCCAGCATTTT
CASRHRPGVGNQPQHF
>TRBV19|TRBD2|TRBJ2-5|NA
TGTGCCAGTAGTATAGGAACCCCCGGGGGGTTAAAAGAGACCCAGTACTTC
CASSIGTPGGLKETQYF
>TRBV18|NA|TRBJ2-7|NA
TGTGCCAGCTCAGAAGGAGCCAACTACGAGCAGTACTTC
CASSEGANYEQYF
>TRBV5-1|NA|TRBJ1-1|NA
TGCGCCAGCAGCTTGGCCGTAGCGACAGAAGCTTTCTTT
CASSLAVATEAFF
>TRBV27|TRBD2|TRBJ2-5|many
TGTGCCAGCAGTAAGCTCGGACTAGCGGGAGTCGAGACCCAGTACTTC
CASSKLGLAGVETQYF
>TRBV10-3|NA|TRBJ2-7|NA
TGTGCCATCAGAGAAGCGGTCTCCTACGAGCAGTACTTC
CAIREAVSYEQYF
>TRBV10-3|TRBD1|TRBJ1-1|few
TGTGCCACTTGGACAGGGTCCACTGAAGCTTTCTTT
CATWTGSTEAFF
>TRBV7-2|NA|TRBJ2-4|many
TGTGCCAGCAGCTTAGTTGGGGGCTTTGGGATAAACATTCAGTACTTC
CASSLVGGFGINIQYF
>TRBV19|NA|TRBJ1-2|NA
TGTGCCAGTAGTATATTGTGGGAACCCTACACCTTC
CASSILWEPYTF
>TRBV28|TRBD2|TRBJ2-3|once
TGTGCCAGCAGTTTAGCGGGGGGGAGGGCAGATACGCAGTATTTT
CASSLAGGRADTQYF
>TRBV6-1|NA|TRBJ2-2|many
TGTGCCAGCAGGAGATCGACGAACACCGGGGAGCTGTTTTTT
CASRRSTNTGELFF
>TRBV7-2|NA|TRBJ1-2|many
TGTGCCAGCAGCTTAGGGGTCGCGGGCGGCTACACCTTC
CASSLGVAGGYTF
>TRBV28|NA|TRBJ2-5|NA
TGTGCCAGCAGTGGGGCGTTGACCCAGTACTTC
CASSGALTQYF
>TRBV2|NA|TRBJ2-4|many
TGTGCCAGCAGGATTGGCGGGATAGCCAAAAACATTCAGTACTTC
CASRIGGIAKNIQYF
>TRBV6-5|NA|TRBJ2-6|NA
TGTGCCAGCAGTTACGGTATGACTGGGGCCAACGTCCTGACTTTC
CASSYGMTGANVLTF
>TRBV7-3|TRBD1|TRBJ1-1|few
TGTGCCAGCAGCCGGACAGGGATGAACACTGAAGCTTTCTTT
CASSRTGMNTEAFF
>TRBV7-8|TRBD1|TRBJ1-5|few
TGTGCCAGCAGCTTGGGACAGGGGGGCGGTCAGCCCCAGCATTTT
CASSLGQGGGQPQHF
>TRBV11-2|NA|TRBJ2-2|once
TGTGCCAGCAGCCCGCTTTATTTGGTTGGTGAATCGGACGGGGAGCTGTTTTTT
CASSPLYLVGESDGELFF
>TRBV29-1|NA|TRBJ1-3|NA
TGCAGCGTTGATTCGGGAAACACCATATATTTT
CSVDSGNTIYF
>TRBV7-9|NA|TRBJ1-1|many
TGTGCCAGCAGCGGACTGGGGGTAAGGCACTCGAACACTGAAGCTTTCTTT
CASSGLGVRHSNTEAFF
>TRBV5-4|NA|TRBJ1-1|few
TGTGCCAGCAGCTTGGGAGGTCGGGGTCCTGAAGCTTTCTTT
CASSLGGRGPEAFF
>TRBV4-1|NA|TRBJ1-5|NA
TGCGCCAGCAGGCAGACAGGTTTAAACTATCAGCCCCAGCATTTT
CASRQTGLNYQPQHF
>TRBV11-2|TRBD2|TRBJ2-1|few
TGTGCCAGCAGCTTTCATCCCTATGACAGGTCTTCAGCGGGAGCCTCCTACAATGAGCAGTTCTTC
CASSFHPYDRSSAGASYNEQFF
>TRBV10-1|NA|TRBJ1-5|NA
TGCGCCAGCAGTGAGTCCCCGGGGCAGCCCCAGCATTTT
CASSESPGQPQHF
>TRBV9|TRBD1|TRBJ1-2|many
TGTGCCAGCAGCGTACAGCCCGGGACAGGGGGTCAGGGCTACACCTTC
CASSVQPGTGGQGYTF
>TRBV6-1|NA|TRBJ1-2|many
TGTGCCAGCATACCGGGACCCAGGAACTATGGCTACACCTTC
CASIPGPRNYGYTF
>TRBV24-1|TRBD1|TRBJ1-2|few
TGTGCCACCAGTGACCCTAAAACAGGGGGGCATGGCTACACCTTC
CATSDPKTGGHGYTF
>TRBV12-5|NA|TRBJ2-6|NA
TGTGCTAGTGGTTTGGTAATAGGTACTTCTGGGGCCAACGTCCTGACTTTC
CASGLVIGTSGANVLTF
>TRBV2|NA|TRBJ1-5|many
TGTGCCAGCAGTGATCCCCTAGGACAGCCCCAGCATTTT
CASSDPLGQPQHF
>TRBV7-3|NA|TRBJ2-5|many
TGTGCCAGCAGCTTAGCCGGGAGTGCTGAGACCCAGTACTTC
CASSLAGSAETQYF
>TRBV18|NA|TRBJ1-6|many
TGTGCCAGCTCACCCGGACCGATTGAGAACTCACCCCTCCACTTT
CASSPGPIENSPLHF
>TRBV19|TRBD1|TRBJ1-5|many
TGTGCCAGTCGGGGGGACAGGGGGAGCAATCAGCCCCAGCATTTT
CASRGDRGSNQPQHF
>TRBV4-1|TRBD1|TRBJ2-7|NA
TGCGCCAGCAGCCAAGAGGCCAGGGGGAGCGAGCAGTACTTC
CASSQEARGSEQYF
>TRBV11-2|TRBD2|TRBJ2-7|many
TGTGCCAGCAGCTTACCTCGGACTAGCGGCGATAGGGAGCAGTACTTC
CASSLPRTSGDREQYF
>TRBV10-3|NA|TRBJ2-7|many
TGTGCCATCAGTGAGGCTCAGGGCTCCGAGCAGTACTTC
CAISEAQGSEQYF